Listed below are T cell receptor beta chains from one sample, sequenced in a study of cytomegalovirus exposure and HLA in healthy donors. Here immunoSEQ multiplex PCR was the method, and the copy in TCRdb shows in-frame clones only, minus some. Here the sample spans fewer than 120,000 clones, around 83% being singletons. Sequences were obtained from PBMCs. These receptors all come from an older woman in good health and CMV-seropositive. CDR3s include the opening cysteine and the closing phenylalanine or tryptophan. Each record gives: CDR3 protein, CDR3 DNA, J gene, D gene, V gene. D genes are given only for firm matches.

CASSLAYDLFF TGTGCCAGCAGCTTAGCATATGACTTGTTCTTC TRBJ1-2 . TRBV11-2
CASRHSSYEQYF TGTGCCAGCAGACACAGCTCCTACGAGCAGTACTTC TRBJ2-7 . TRBV6-5
CASRSSSGSYETQYF TGCGCCAGCAGATCCTCTAGCGGGAGCTATGAGACCCAGTACTTC TRBJ2-5 TRBD2 TRBV5-1
CASRRTSGSFNEQFF TGTGCCAGCCGGAGGACTAGCGGGAGCTTCAATGAGCAGTTCTTC TRBJ2-1 TRBD2 TRBV19
CASSLTLRGDYGYTF TGTGCCAGCAGCCTTACACTGCGGGGTGACTATGGCTACACCTTC TRBJ1-2 . TRBV6-4
CASSQGSAGWIYNEQFF TGTGCCAGCAGCCAAGGGTCAGCGGGATGGATCTACAATGAGCAGTTCTTC TRBJ2-1 TRBD2 TRBV4-2
CASSFGLASNEQFF TGTGCCAGCAGCTTCGGACTAGCGAGTAATGAGCAGTTCTTC TRBJ2-1 TRBD2 TRBV7-3
CAISESTTSAETQYF TGTGCCATCAGTGAGTCGACGACTAGCGCGGAGACCCAGTACTTC TRBJ2-5 TRBD2 TRBV10-3
CSAGGTEAFF TGCAGTGCGGGGGGTACTGAAGCTTTCTTT TRBJ1-1 . TRBV20-1
CASSLGRAGQLSELYF TGTGCCAGCAGCTTAGGGCGTGCGGGGCAACTGAGCGAGCTGTACTTC TRBJ2-7 . TRBV7-6
CASRRLAAGEKRYEQYF TGTGCCAGCAGAAGACTAGCAGCGGGGGAAAAACGATACGAGCAGTACTTC TRBJ2-7 TRBD2 TRBV27
CASSSRETQYF TGTGCCAGCAGTTCTCGAGAGACCCAGTACTTC TRBJ2-5 . TRBV28
CASSPGGGANSPLHF TGTGCCAGCAGTCCAGGCGGGGGTGCAAATTCACCCCTCCACTTT TRBJ1-6 . TRBV27
CSSSSGGGDTQYF TGTTCCAGCAGCTCGGGGGGGGGAGATACGCAGTATTTT TRBJ2-3 TRBD2 TRBV7-9
CASREGAGAPTQYF TGCGCCAGCAGGGAGGGCGCGGGGGCACCGACCCAGTACTTC TRBJ2-5 . TRBV5-1
CASSITGSGSPLHF TGTGCCAGCAGCATAACAGGGTCGGGTTCACCCCTCCACTTT TRBJ1-6 . TRBV7-6
CSVRQGAYGYTF TGCAGCGTCCGACAGGGAGCCTATGGCTACACCTTC TRBJ1-2 TRBD1 TRBV29-1
CAIGESGGNQPQHF TGTGCCATCGGGGAGTCAGGGGGCAATCAGCCCCAGCATTTT TRBJ1-5 . TRBV10-3
CASSLALAGGPRSYNEQFF TGTGCCAGCAGCTTGGCGCTAGCGGGAGGGCCTCGGTCCTACAATGAGCAGTTCTTC TRBJ2-1 TRBD2 TRBV5-4